This passage covers 2 T cell receptor beta chains from one sample sequenced in a study of T cell responses to AZD1222 COVID-19 vaccine. The assay was immunoSEQ multiplex PCR, and TCRdb's table has in-frame clones only and misses some. The sample has around 180,000 clones; about 90% are singletons. The sample here was peripheral blood, taken on day 0 of MenACWY control vaccination. Source of these receptors: an adult in good health.

CDR3 nucleotide sequence: TGCGCCAGCAGCTACCAAGGATCCCGAACAGATACGCAGTATTTT. It is translated as CASSYQGSRTDTQYF. The rearrangement uses TRBV5-1 and TRBJ2-3; no reliable D call. The CDR3 has 15 amino acids. Germline lookup yields CDR1 SGHRS and CDR2 YFSETQ. V lost 3 bases, J lost 3 bases, and 14 bases lay in between.

CDR3 DNA sequence: TGTGCCAGCAGCATATCCGGGACAGGGGGCCAGCCCCAGCATTTT. It yields the protein CASSISGTGGQPQHF. V and J are TRBV9 and TRBJ1-5; TRBD1 matches 12 bases. Germline CDR1 is SGDLS and CDR2 is YYNGEE. V was clipped by 4 bases and J by 7 bases; unmatched bases: 6. CDR3 length: 15 residues.